The clone carrying this T cell receptor (beta chain) was seen ten or more times. What it binds is not known. Molecular barcoding with unique molecular identifiers was used for the TCRbeta library. MiXCR, run by TCRdb on the PCR reads, gives a single entry per CDR3 protein. Found here are around 490,000 distinct CDR3 sequences, approximately 10% of them singletons; the top ten hold approximately 14%. This sample is part of a study of T-cell reconstitution after alpha-beta-depleted transplantation in children. Study observations and caveats: Reports say that about two months after transplant, the alpha-beta T cells came out of several hundred graft clones that had expanded. The main origin of T-cell counts and diversity one year after transplant was newly produced T cells.

This CDR3 has 11 amino acids. Germline CDR1 and CDR2: DFQATT and SNEGSKA (reference sequence). V dropped 1 base and J dropped 7 bases, with 8 bases sitting between them. This chain joins TRBV20-1 and TRBJ2-7; D is unresolved. Here the sequenced sample was PBMCs, mostly from graft donor cells, taken 180 days after TCRalphabeta/CD19-depleted stem cell transplant. This clonotype originated in a female patient aged 2 to 10 who had a stem cell transplant for aplastic anemia, so the T cells may come from the graft donor. The CDR3 sequence: CSARAGIEQYV. In DNA form, the CDR3 reads TGCAGTGCTAGAGCCGGTATAGAGCAGTACGTC.